This T cell receptor (beta chain) stems from a study of blood T cells in healthy people across ages. Study details: The template switching approach captured approximately one barcoded beta molecule for every two T cells.

Together with a sample-barcoded 5' primer, a J-beta primer mix was included in a second PCR lasting 7 to 11 cycles. A tag from a template-switch adaptor with 12 random nucleotides marked each cDNA molecule. TCRdb processed the 5' RACE reads anew with MiXCR; each CDR3 protein has one entry. The table records 1.5 million to 2 million distinct CDR3 sequences, 28% of them present only once. Healthy Caucasian individuals from Russia aged about 6 to 95 served as donors. Drawn from each donor were ten milliliters of peripheral blood. The CDR3 extends over 14 amino acids. CDR1 and CDR2 (germline): SGHVT, SQSDAQ. Trimming cost V 9 bases and J 6 bases; bases outside gene matches: 9.

This sequence originates from a woman aged 30 to 39 in good health. This sequence joins TRBV7-4 and TRBJ2-3, with 10 bases that match TRBD2. The sample comprised blood. The CDR3 DNA sequence: TGTGCCAGGAGATCGGGACTAGCGTGGGATACGCAGTATTTT. This gives the protein CARRSGLAWDTQYF.